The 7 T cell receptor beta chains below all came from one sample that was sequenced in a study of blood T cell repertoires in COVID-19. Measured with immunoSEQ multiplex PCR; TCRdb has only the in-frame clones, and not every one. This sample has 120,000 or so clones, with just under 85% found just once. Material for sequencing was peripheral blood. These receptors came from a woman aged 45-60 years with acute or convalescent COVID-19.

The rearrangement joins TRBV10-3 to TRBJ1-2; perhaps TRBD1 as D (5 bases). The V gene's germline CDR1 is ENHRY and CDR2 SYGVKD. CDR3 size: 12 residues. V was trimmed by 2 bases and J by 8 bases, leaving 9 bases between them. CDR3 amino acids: CAISERGDGYTF. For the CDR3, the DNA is TGTGCCATCAGTGAGCGGGGGGACGGCTACACCTTC.

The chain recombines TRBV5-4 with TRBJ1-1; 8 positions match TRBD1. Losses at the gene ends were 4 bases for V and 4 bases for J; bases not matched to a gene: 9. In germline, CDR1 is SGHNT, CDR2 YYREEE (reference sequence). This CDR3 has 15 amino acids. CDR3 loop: CASSPLQGVGTEAFF. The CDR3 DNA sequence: TGTGCCAGCAGCCCACTACAGGGGGTAGGCACTGAAGCTTTCTTT.

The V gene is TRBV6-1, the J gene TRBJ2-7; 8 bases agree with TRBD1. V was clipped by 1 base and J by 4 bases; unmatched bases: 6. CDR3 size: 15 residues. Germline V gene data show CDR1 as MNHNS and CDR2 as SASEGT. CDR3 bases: TGTGCCAGCAGTGAAGGACAGGGGATTAGATACGAGCAGTACTTC. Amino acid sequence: CASSEGQGIRYEQYF.

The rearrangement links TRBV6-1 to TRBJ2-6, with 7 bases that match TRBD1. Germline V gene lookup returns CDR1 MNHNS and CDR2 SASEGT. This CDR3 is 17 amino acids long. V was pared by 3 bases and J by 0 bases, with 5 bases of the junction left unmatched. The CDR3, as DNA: TGTGCCAGCAGTGAGAACAGGGGAAACTCTGGGGCCAACGTCCTGACTTTC. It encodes CASSENRGNSGANVLTF.

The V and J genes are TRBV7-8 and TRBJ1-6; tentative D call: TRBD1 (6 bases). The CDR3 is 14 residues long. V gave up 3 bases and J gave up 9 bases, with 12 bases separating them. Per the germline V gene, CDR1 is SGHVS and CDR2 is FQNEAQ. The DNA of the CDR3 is TGTGCCAGCAGCTTGACAGGCGGGCCTTCACCCCTCCACTTT. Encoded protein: CASSLTGGPSPLHF. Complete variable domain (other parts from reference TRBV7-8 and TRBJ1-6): GAGVSQSPRYKVAKRGQDVALRCDPISGHVSLFWYQQALGQGPEFLTYFQNEAQLDKSGLPSDRFFAERPEGSVSTLKIQRTQQEDSAVYLCASSLTGGPSPLHFGNGTRLTVT.

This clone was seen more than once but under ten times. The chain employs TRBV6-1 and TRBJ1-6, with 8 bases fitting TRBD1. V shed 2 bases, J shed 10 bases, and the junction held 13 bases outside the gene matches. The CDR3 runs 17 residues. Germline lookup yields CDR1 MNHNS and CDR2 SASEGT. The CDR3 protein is CASSERPGDRTLSPLHF. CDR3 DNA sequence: TGTGCCAGCAGTGAAAGGCCCGGGGACAGGACTTTGTCACCCCTCCACTTT.

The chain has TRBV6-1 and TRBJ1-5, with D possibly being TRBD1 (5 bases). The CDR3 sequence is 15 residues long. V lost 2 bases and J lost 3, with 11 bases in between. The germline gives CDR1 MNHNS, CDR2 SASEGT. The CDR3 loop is CASSERGSDNQPQHF. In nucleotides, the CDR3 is TGTGCCAGCAGTGAAAGGGGAAGCGACAATCAGCCCCAGCATTTT.